This T cell receptor beta chain was recovered during a study of control samples from healthy donors and cancer patients. TCRdb's copy holds only in-frame clones and misses some; the assay was immunoSEQ multiplex PCR. The data hold around 57,000 clones, with about 91% observed a single time. CDR1 is SGHVS, CDR2 FNYEAQ, per germline. V was shortened by 4 bases and J by 6 bases, with 25 bases between the two germline ends. The CDR3 is 17 residues long. Sequenced input: PBMCs. The J gene is TRBJ2-7, the V gene TRBV7-6; D possibly corresponds to TRBD1 (5 bases). This clonotype was obtained from a man aged 30 to 39 with colorectal cancer. The CDR3 sequence is CASSSLGPWTLKGEQYF. The CDR3 DNA reads as TGTGCCAGCAGCTCGTTGGGCCCCTGGACATTAAAAGGCGAGCAGTACTTC.